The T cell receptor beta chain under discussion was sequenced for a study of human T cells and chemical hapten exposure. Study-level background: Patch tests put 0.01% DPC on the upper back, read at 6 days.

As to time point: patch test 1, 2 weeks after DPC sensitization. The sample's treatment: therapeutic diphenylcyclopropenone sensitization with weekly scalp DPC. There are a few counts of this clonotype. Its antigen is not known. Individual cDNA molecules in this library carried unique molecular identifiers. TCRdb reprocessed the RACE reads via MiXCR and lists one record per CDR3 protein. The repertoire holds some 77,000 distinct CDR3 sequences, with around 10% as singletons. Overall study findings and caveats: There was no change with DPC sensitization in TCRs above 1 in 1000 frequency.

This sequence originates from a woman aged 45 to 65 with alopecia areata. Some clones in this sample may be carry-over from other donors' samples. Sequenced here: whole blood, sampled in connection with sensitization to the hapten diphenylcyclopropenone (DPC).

The CDR3 loop is CASSLGGEIGPQYF. CDR3 bases: TGTGCCAGCAGCTTAGGGGGAGAGATAGGGCCGCAGTATTTT. The chain couples TRBV7-2 to TRBJ2-3; perhaps TRBD2 as D (5 bases). The CDR3 has 14 residues. Germline CDR1 and CDR2: SGHTA and FQGNSA. V was pared by 1 base and J by 10 bases, with 15 bases between.